This record concerns one T cell receptor (beta chain) sequence. Its antigen target is currently unknown. Base qualities are missing; no much larger clone stands one base away. The immunoSEQ Assay, a bias-controlled multiplex PCR, was used to amplify TCRbeta CDR3 regions from genomic DNA. For the original study's pipeline: The number of nucleated cells in each sample was estimated from the amplification of reference gene primers within the assay. To quantify the absolute abundance of each unique TCRbeta CDR3 rearrangement, sequence reads were collapsed and filtered. For each sample, productive Simpson clonality was calculated as the square root of Simpson's diversity index over productive rearrangements. The table comes from immuneACCESS by way of TCRdb, which keeps in-frame sequences with V and J called. Part of the clones is missing from these tables; in studies checked, under half for an unresolved V gene and the rest for unknown reasons. That table supplies the V and J calls and clone size; D and trimming were determined from the DNA. This sample has fewer than 200,000 clones in its table, and 70% to 80% of those were observed once. Clones ranked in the top ten supply 8.1% of the sample.

The CDR3 holds 17 amino acids from the cysteine to the phenylalanine. The only DNA kept is the CDR3, 51 bases in frame from the first base. For this chain, trimming is 3 bases at the V end and 7 bases at the J end, and the number of junction bases without a gene match is 6. The germline V gene encodes CDR1 SGHTA and CDR2 FQGNSA. One collaborating source in Seattle enrolled patients while the patients were actively infected and followed the patients over time throughout the course of disease. The collaborating institutions used their own protocols to collect whole blood in K2EDTA tubes. For TCRbeta analysis, collaborators shipped samples in one of three forms: frozen whole blood, isolated PBMCs, or DNA extracted from either of those sample types. The data were obtained in a study of blood T cell repertoires in COVID-19 (dated by TCRdb to about 2020). Regarding the complete study: The collaborator samples originated in the United States, Italy and Spain and spanned the acute and convalescent phases of COVID-19. The prospective study material was composed of cDNA or gDNA derived from T cells, B-cell-depleted T cells, or PBMCs. Deeply sampled blood TCRbeta repertoires from subjects exposed to, actively infected with, or recovered from COVID-19 were included in the dataset. The repertoires were made available in a free public database intended to serve as a resource for research on the immune response to SARS-CoV-2. The samples were drawn from the first 160 participants of the ongoing ImmuneRACE study and from 1,254 subjects provided by 6 global collaborators. A de-identified subject ID, COVID-19 status, age in years and sex were almost always included in the sample metadata. Where available, HLA class I and class II types were obtained from metadata supplied by the sample provider rather than from assay-based typing. What the research found in general, with its limitations: The quantity of clinical and demographic metadata differed by source and by participant and was supplied without curation.

The receptor comes from a woman aged 60-70 years with COVID-19, enrolled during active disease. The sequenced sample consisted of peripheral blood. The chain employs TRBV7-2 and TRBJ2-1, and TRBD2 matches 16 of the central bases. The CDR3 here reads CASSLGTSGRAGNEQFF. The DNA reads as follows: TGTGCCAGCAGCTTGGGGACTAGCGGGAGGGCCGGGAATGAGCAGTTCTTC.